This passage covers 21 T cell receptor beta chains from one sample sequenced in a study of T cells in Graves' hyperthyroidism and ophthalmopathy. Amplification targeted TCR beta CDR3 regions from RNA transcripts. HTBI primers drove first-round RT-PCR of the TCR CDR3. TCRdb passed the multiplex PCR reads through MiXCR, listing each CDR3 protein once. This table holds 600,000 to 750,000 distinct CDR3 sequences, around 16% found once. Sample: blood. The source is a man aged 50 to 59 with Graves' hyperthyroidism.

Many counts were recorded for this clonotype. The rearrangement uses TRBV9 and TRBJ2-1, with 7 bases lining up with TRBD1. The CDR3 is made up of 15 amino acids. Germline V gene sequence: CDR1 SGDLS, CDR2 YYNGEE. Trimming at V came to 3 bases and at J to 3 bases, leaving 6 bases not matched to a gene. This chain's CDR3 is CASSARDRGYNEQFF. Written as DNA, the CDR3 is TGTGCCAGCAGCGCCCGGGACAGAGGCTACAATGAGCAGTTCTTC.

The chain uses TRBV2 and TRBJ2-3; 10 nucleotides match TRBD2. The CDR3 loop spans 16 amino acids. From germline, CDR1 is SNHLY and CDR2 FYNNEI. The ends lost 3 bases at V and 2 bases at J; junction bases unmatched: 5. This CDR3 is CASSDALAGTTDTQYF. In DNA, the CDR3 is TGTGCCAGCAGTGATGCACTAGCGGGGACCACAGATACGCAGTATTTT.

This clonotype was counted ten times or more. Here the CDR3 reads CASSLDKRESQDTQYF. CDR3 coding DNA: TGTGCCAGCAGCTTAGATAAGCGGGAGTCCCAAGATACGCAGTATTTT. The chain uses TRBV7-2 and TRBJ2-3, with 8 positions matching TRBD2. The CDR3 extends over 16 amino acids. V lost 1 base, J lost 5 bases, and 8 bases stayed unmatched. Per the germline V gene, CDR1 is SGHTA and CDR2 is FQGNSA.

The rearrangement uses TRBV19 and TRBJ1-2; 7 bases align to TRBD1. The CDR3 extends over 13 amino acids. Germline CDR1 reads LNHDA; CDR2 reads SQIVND (reference sequence). Trimming removed 2 bases from V and 8 bases from J; junction bases left unmatched: 5. The CDR3, as DNA: TGTGCCAGTAGTATACGACAGGGCTGGGGCTACACCTTC. Its protein is CASSIRQGWGYTF.

The V gene is TRBV19, the J gene TRBJ2-1; 9 nucleotides agree with TRBD2. Germline V gene lookup returns CDR1 LNHDA and CDR2 SQIVND (reference sequence). Unmatched junction bases numbered 4, after V lost 1 base and J lost 6 bases. The CDR3 length is 15 residues. The CDR3 bases are TGTGCCAGTAGTATAGGGGGACTAGCAGGCAATGAGCAGTTCTTC. Translated: CASSIGGLAGNEQFF.

This clonotype has at least ten counts. The chain has TRBV27 and TRBJ2-1; D unclear. The CDR3 is made up of 11 amino acids. The V and J ends lost 8 bases and 12 bases respectively, with 14 bases between them. Germline-derived CDR1 and CDR2 are MNHEY and SMNVEV (reference sequence). The CDR3 is CASGPAWGQFF. CDR3 nucleotide sequence: TGTGCCAGCGGCCCTGCCTGGGGGCAGTTCTTC.

This clonotype showed up just a few times. The chain employs TRBV6-5 and TRBJ2-7, with 7 bases lining up with TRBD1. Germline V lookup: CDR1 MNHEY, CDR2 SVGAGI. CDR3 size: 14 residues. The junction had 5 bases not matched to a gene; V was cut back by 2 bases and J by 4 bases. The chain's CDR3 is CASSYLGGEYEQYF. The CDR3 coding sequence is TGTGCCAGCAGTTACCTAGGGGGCGAATACGAGCAGTACTTC.

V and J are TRBV7-3 and TRBJ2-1, with 7 bases aligning to TRBD2. Germline V gives CDR1 SGHTA, CDR2 FQGTGA. There are 13 residues in the CDR3. V dropped 4 bases and J dropped 10; count of bases not matched to a gene: 7. The CDR3 loop is CASSSRARGEQFF. Written as DNA, the CDR3 is TGTGCCAGCAGCTCCCGCGCGCGGGGGGAGCAGTTCTTC.

This clonotype showed up just a few times. The rearrangement links TRBV6-2 or TRBV6-3 to TRBJ2-2; D is ambiguous. Germline CDR1 and CDR2: MNHEY and SVGEGT. V was trimmed by 4 bases and J by 7 bases, leaving 10 bases between them. There are 13 residues in the CDR3. CDR3 region: CASSSSFGGELFF. For the CDR3, the DNA is TGTGCCAGCAGTTCTTCATTCGGCGGGGAGCTGTTTTTT.

CDR3 sequence (DNA): TGTGCCACCAGTGATCGGACAGACACTGAAGCTTTCTTT. Protein: CATSDRTDTEAFF. The chain joins TRBV24-1 to TRBJ1-1; a weak D match, TRBD1 (6 bases). Germline values: CDR1 KGHDR, CDR2 SFDVKD. This CDR3 is built from 13 residues. V dropped 3 bases and J dropped 3 bases, with 7 bases sitting between them.

This clonotype was seen at least ten times. The chain employs TRBV20-1 and TRBJ1-6, with 10 bases identical to TRBD1. The CDR3 is 16 amino acids. Germline V gene lookup returns CDR1 DFQATT and CDR2 SNEGSKA (reference sequence). V lost 0 bases and J lost 9; bases outside the gene matches: 8. DNA for the CDR3: TGCAGTGCTAGAGATAGCGGACAGGGGGTATCTTCACCCCTCCACTTT. This codes for CSARDSGQGVSSPLHF.

This chain connects TRBV5-4 to TRBJ2-2; 14 positions match TRBD2. The CDR3 extends over 20 amino acids. The germline gives CDR1 SGHNT, CDR2 YYREEE (reference sequence). With V trimmed by 0 bases and J by 4 bases, 11 bases remained unmatched. The CDR3 is CASSLAQGTSGSRGTGELFF. The CDR3 coding sequence is TGTGCCAGCAGCTTGGCGCAAGGGACTAGCGGGAGTCGCGGCACCGGGGAGCTGTTTTTT.

This clonotype was counted at least ten times. The genes are TRBV2 and TRBJ2-1; TRBD2 matches at 9 bases. The germline V gene has CDR1 SNHLY and CDR2 FYNNEI. The trim removed 2 bases at V and 10 bases at J, leaving 12 bases unmatched. The CDR3 runs to 16 residues. The CDR3 region has the DNA TGTGCCAGCAGTGAATTTTTGGCGGGAGGGCGTCGAGAGCAGTTCTTC. It is translated as CASSEFLAGGRREQFF.

In its sample, this clonotype was seen many times. The genes are TRBV7-3 and TRBJ2-3; TRBD2 agrees at 8 bases. Trimming took 2 bases from V and 4 from J; bases not matched to a gene: 8. The CDR3 extends over 16 amino acids. CDR1 SGHTA and CDR2 FQGTGA come from the germline V gene. CDR3 residues: CASSLLSGRVADTQYF. DNA of the CDR3: TGTGCCAGCAGCTTACTCTCCGGGAGGGTAGCAGATACGCAGTATTTT.

This clonotype was recorded at least ten times. The V gene is TRBV27, the J gene TRBJ2-7; 7 bases align to TRBD1. V shed 2 bases and J 0 bases; nucleotides not matched to a gene: 4. CDR1 is MNHEY, CDR2 SMNVEV, per germline (reference sequence). The CDR3 covers 15 residues. The CDR3: CASSLSSGGSYEQYF. The CDR3, as DNA: TGTGCCAGCAGTTTAAGTTCAGGGGGCTCCTACGAGCAGTACTTC.

J is TRBJ2-7 and V is TRBV18; 12 bases fit TRBD1. CDR1 is KGHSH, CDR2 LQKENI, per germline. CDR3 length: 15 residues. V was clipped by 3 bases and J by 6 bases; unmatched bases: 6. The DNA of the CDR3 is TGTGCCAGCTCACCGTCCGGGACAGGGGGCGCCGAGCAGTACTTC. This translates into CASSPSGTGGAEQYF.

This clonotype was recorded at least ten times. The chain links TRBV2 to TRBJ2-7; TRBD1 or TRBD2 may be the D gene (5 bases each). V gave up 4 bases and J gave up 2 bases, with 18 bases separating them. Germline V lookup: CDR1 SNHLY, CDR2 FYNNEI. CDR3 size: 16 residues. The CDR3 region is CASSALGAGRTYEQYF. The CDR3, as DNA: TGTGCCAGCAGTGCACTCGGGGCAGGGCGAACCTACGAGCAGTACTTC.

This clonotype was detected only a few times. V and J are TRBV4-2 and TRBJ2-3; D is perhaps TRBD2 (6 bases). The CDR3 totals 16 residues. Trimming shortened V by 4 bases and J by 6 bases, and 20 bases separated the two germline ends. The germline CDR1 and CDR2 sequences are LGHNA and YNFKEQ. This CDR3 is CASSPRDSLFADTQYF. In nucleotides, the CDR3 is TGTGCCAGCAGCCCACGGGACTCCCTGTTTGCGGATACGCAGTATTTT.

This clonotype has ten or more counts. The V gene is TRBV20-1, the J gene TRBJ2-2; no firm D call. The length of the CDR3 is 15 residues. Trimming removed 6 bases at V and 4 bases at J, with 18 bases between. The V gene's germline CDR1 is DFQATT and CDR2 SNEGSKA (reference sequence). The CDR3 DNA reads TGCAGTGCCCGCCCAACGGACCCCTCCACCGGGGAGCTGTTTTTT. Translated, it gives CSARPTDPSTGELFF.

This clonotype has just a few counts. The chain combines TRBV4-3 with TRBJ2-1, with 9 bases lining up with TRBD2. With 3 bases clipped from V and 5 bases from J, the junction kept 11 bases outside the gene matches. The CDR3 is made up of 17 amino acids. Germline CDR1 is LGHNA and CDR2 is YSLEER. The CDR3 DNA follows: TGCGCCAGCAGCCAGGGGTTCGTAGCGGGAGTCAACAATGAGCAGTTCTTC. Encoded protein: CASSQGFVAGVNNEQFF.

This clonotype was recorded at least ten times. This chain connects TRBV12-3 or TRBV12-4 to TRBJ1-1; 9 bases line up with TRBD1. V lost 5 bases, J lost 0 bases, and 7 bases stayed unmatched. CDR3 size: 16 residues. CDR3 in amino acids: CASSIHRGRLNTEAFF. The CDR3 DNA is TGTGCCAGCAGTATCCACAGGGGGCGATTGAACACTGAAGCTTTCTTT.